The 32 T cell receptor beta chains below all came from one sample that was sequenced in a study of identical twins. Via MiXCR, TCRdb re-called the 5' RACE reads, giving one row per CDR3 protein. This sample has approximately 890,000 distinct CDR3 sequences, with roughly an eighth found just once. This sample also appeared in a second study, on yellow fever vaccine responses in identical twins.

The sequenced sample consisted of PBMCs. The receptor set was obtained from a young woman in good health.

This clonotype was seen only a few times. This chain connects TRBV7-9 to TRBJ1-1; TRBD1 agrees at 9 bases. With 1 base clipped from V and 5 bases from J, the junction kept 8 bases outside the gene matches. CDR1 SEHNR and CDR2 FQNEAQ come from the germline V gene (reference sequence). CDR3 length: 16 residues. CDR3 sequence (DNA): TGTGCCAGCAGCTTAGATTTCATGGACAGGGGTACTGAAGCTTTCTTT. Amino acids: CASSLDFMDRGTEAFF.

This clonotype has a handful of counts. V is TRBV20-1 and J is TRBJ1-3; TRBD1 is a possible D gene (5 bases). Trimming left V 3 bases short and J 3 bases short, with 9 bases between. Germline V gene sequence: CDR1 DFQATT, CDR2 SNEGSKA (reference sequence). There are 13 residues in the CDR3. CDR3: CSARGEGGNTIYF. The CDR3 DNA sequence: TGCAGTGCTAGGGGGGAGGGTGGAAACACCATATATTTT.

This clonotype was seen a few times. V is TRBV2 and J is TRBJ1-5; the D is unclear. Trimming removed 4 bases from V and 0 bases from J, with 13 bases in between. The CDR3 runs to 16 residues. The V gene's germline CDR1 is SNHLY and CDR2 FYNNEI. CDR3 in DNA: TGTGCCAGCAGTGTACGCGTCAGCTCTAGCAATCAGCCCCAGCATTTT. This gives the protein CASSVRVSSSNQPQHF. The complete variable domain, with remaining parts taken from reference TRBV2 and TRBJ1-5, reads EPEVTQTPSHQVTQMGQEVILRCVPISNHLYFYWYRQILGQKVEFLVSFYNNEISEKSEIFDDQFSVERPDGSNFTLKIRSTKLEDSAMYFCASSVRVSSSNQPQHFGDGTRLSIL.

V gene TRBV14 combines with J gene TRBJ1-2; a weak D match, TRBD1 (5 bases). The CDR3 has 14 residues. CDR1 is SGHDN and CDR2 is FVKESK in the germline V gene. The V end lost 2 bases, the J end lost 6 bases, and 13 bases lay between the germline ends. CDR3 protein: CASSQYDSAHGYTF. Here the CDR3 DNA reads TGTGCCAGCAGCCAATACGACAGCGCCCATGGCTACACCTTC.

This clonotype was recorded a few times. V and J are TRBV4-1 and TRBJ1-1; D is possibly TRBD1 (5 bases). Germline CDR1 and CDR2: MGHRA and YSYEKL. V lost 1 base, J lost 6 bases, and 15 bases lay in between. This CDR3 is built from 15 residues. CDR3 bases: TGCGCCAGCAGCCAAGGGGAAGGATCGGGGGCTGAAGCTTTCTTT. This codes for CASSQGEGSGAEAFF.

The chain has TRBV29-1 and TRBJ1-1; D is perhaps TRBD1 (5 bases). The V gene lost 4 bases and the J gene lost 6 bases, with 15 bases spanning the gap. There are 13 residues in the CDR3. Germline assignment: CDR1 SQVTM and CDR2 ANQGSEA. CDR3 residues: CSVAETVFAEAFF. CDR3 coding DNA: TGCAGCGTTGCCGAGACAGTATTTGCTGAAGCTTTCTTT.

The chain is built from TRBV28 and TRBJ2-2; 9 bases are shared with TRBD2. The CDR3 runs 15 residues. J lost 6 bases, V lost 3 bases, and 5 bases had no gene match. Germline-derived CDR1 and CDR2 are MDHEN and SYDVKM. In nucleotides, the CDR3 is TGTGCCAGCAGTTTGCGTCTAGCGGGATCCGGGGAGCTGTTTTTT. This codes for CASSLRLAGSGELFF.

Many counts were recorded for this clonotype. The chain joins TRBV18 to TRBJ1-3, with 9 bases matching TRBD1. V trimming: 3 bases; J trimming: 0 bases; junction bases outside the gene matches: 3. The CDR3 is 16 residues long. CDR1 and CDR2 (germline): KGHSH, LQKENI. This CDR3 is CASSPGQGNSGNTIYF. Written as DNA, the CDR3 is TGTGCCAGCTCACCGGGACAGGGTAACTCTGGAAACACCATATATTTT. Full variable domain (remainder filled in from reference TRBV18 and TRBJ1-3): NAGVMQNPRHLVRRRGQEARLRCSPMKGHSHVYWYRQLPEEGLKFMVYLQKENIIDESGMPKERFSAEFPKEGPSILRIQQVVRGDSAAYFCASSPGQGNSGNTIYFGEGSWLTVV.

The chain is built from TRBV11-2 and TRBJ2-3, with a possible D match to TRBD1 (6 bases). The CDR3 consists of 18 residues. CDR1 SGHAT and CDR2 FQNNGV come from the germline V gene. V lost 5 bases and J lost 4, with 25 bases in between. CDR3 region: CASSPHFQGPRGADTQYF. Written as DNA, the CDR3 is TGTGCCAGCAGCCCACATTTTCAGGGGCCCCGTGGTGCAGATACGCAGTATTTT.

The CDR3 DNA sequence: TGCAGCGTTGACCCCGGGGGAAGCACAGATACGCAGTATTTT. It translates to CSVDPGGSTDTQYF. This chain connects TRBV29-1 to TRBJ2-3, with D perhaps TRBD2 (6 bases). CDR3 length equals 14 residues. CDR1 is SQVTM and CDR2 is ANQGSEA in the germline V gene. The V and J ends lost 3 bases and 0 bases respectively, with 10 bases between them.

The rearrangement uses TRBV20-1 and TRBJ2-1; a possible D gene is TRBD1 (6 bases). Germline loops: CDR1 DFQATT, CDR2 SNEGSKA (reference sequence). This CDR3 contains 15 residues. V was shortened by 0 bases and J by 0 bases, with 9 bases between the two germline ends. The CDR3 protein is CSAREGGVSYNEQFF. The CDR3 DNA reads TGCAGTGCTAGAGAAGGGGGAGTCTCCTACAATGAGCAGTTCTTC.

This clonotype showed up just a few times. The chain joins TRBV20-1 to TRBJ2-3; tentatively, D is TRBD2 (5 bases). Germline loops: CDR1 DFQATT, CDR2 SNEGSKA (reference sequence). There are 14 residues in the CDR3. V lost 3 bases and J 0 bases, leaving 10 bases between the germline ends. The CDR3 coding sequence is TGCAGTGCTAGGGACTCTAGGAGCACAGATACGCAGTATTTT. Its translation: CSARDSRSTDTQYF.

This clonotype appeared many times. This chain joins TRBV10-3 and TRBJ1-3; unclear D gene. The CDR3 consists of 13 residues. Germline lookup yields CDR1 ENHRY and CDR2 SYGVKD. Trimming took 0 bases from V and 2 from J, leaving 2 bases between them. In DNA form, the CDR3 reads TGTGCCATCAGTGAGTCGACTGGAAACACCATATATTTT. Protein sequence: CAISESTGNTIYF.

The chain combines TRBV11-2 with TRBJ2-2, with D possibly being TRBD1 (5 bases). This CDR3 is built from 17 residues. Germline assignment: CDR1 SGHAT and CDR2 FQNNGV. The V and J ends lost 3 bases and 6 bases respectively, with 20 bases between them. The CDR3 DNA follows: TGTGCCAGCAGCTTTTCGATAGGGGCAGGGAATGCCGGGGAGCTGTTTTTT. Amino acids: CASSFSIGAGNAGELFF.

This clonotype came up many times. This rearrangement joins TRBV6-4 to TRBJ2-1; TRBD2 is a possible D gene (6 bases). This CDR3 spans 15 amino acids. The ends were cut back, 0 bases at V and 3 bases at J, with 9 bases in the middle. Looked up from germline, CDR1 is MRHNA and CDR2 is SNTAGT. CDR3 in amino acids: CASSDSEGGYNEQFF. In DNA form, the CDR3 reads TGTGCCAGCAGTGACTCGGAGGGCGGCTACAATGAGCAGTTCTTC.

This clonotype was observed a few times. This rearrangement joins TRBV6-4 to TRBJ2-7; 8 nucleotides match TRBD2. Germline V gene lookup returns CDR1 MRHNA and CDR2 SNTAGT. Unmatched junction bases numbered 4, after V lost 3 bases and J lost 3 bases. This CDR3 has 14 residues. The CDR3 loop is CASSEVAGNYEQYF. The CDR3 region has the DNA TGTGCCAGCAGTGAGGTAGCGGGGAACTACGAGCAGTACTTC.

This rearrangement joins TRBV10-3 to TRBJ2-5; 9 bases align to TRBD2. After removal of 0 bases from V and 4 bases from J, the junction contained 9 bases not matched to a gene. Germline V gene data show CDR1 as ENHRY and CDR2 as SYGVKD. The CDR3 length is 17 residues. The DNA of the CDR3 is TGTGCCATCAGTGAGTCGCTAGCGGGACCTTCAGGAGAGACCCAGTACTTC. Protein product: CAISESLAGPSGETQYF.

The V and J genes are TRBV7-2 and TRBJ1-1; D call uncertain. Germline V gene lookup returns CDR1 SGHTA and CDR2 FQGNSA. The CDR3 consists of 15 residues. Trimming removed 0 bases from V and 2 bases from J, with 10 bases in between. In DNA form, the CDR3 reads TGTGCCAGCAGCTTAGCGAGTGGGTCAAACACTGAAGCTTTCTTT. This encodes CASSLASGSNTEAFF. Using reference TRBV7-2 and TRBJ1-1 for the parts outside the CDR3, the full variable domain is GAGVSQSPSNKVTEKGKDVELRCDPISGHTALYWYRQSLGQGLEFLIYFQGNSAPDKSGLPSDRFSAERTGGSVSTLTIQRTQQEDSAVYLCASSLASGSNTEAFFGQGTRLTVV.

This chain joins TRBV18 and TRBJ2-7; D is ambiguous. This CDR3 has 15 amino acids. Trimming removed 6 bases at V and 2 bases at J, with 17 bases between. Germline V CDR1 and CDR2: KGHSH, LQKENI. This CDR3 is CASSRNTAPTYEQYV. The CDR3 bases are TGTGCCAGCTCCCGTAATACAGCACCAACCTACGAGCAGTACGTC.

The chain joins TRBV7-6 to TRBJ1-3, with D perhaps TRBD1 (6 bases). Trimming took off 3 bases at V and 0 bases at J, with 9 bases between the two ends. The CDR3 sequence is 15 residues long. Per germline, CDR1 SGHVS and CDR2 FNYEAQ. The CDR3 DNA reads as TGTGCCAGCAGCTTGGGACACATCTCTGGAAACACCATATATTTT. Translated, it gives CASSLGHISGNTIYF.

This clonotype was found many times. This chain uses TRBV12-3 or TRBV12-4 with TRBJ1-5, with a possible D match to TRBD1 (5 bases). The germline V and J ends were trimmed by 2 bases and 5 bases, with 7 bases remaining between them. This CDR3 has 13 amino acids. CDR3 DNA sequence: TGTGCCAGCAGTTTACGGGGGGATCAGCCCCAGCATTTT. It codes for CASSLRGDQPQHF.

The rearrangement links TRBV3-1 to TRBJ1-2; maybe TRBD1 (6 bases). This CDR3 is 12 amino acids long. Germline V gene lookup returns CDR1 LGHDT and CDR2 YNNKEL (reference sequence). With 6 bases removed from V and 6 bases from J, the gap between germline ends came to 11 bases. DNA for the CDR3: TGTGCCAGCAGAGGACAGCTCGATGGCTACACCTTC. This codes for CASRGQLDGYTF.

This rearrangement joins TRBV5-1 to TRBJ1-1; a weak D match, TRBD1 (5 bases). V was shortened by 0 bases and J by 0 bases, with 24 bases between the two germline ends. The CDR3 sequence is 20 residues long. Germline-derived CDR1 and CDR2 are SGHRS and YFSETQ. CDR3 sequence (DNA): TGCGCCAGCAGCTTGGTTTCCAGGGAGAGTTTTGTTGGAATGAACACTGAAGCTTTCTTT. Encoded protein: CASSLVSRESFVGMNTEAFF.

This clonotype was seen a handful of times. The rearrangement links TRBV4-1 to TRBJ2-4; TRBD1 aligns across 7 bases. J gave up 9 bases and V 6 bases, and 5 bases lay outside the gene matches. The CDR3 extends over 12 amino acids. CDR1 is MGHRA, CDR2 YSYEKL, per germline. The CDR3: CASSRTGAIQYF. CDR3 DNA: TGCGCCAGCAGTCGCACAGGGGCCATTCAGTACTTC.

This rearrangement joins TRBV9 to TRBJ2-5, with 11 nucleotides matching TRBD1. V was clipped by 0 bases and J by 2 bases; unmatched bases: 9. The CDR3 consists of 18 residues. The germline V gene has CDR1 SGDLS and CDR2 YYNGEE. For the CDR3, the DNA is TGTGCCAGCAGCGTAGCAGGGACAGGGGGAGGGAGGCAAGAGACCCAGTACTTC. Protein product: CASSVAGTGGGRQETQYF.

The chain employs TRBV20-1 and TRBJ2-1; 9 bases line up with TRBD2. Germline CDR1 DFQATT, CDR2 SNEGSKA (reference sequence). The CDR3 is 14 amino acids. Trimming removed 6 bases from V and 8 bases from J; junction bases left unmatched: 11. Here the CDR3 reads CSAKSGGPTHEQFF. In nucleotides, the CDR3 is TGCAGTGCCAAGAGCGGGGGGCCCACCCATGAGCAGTTCTTC.

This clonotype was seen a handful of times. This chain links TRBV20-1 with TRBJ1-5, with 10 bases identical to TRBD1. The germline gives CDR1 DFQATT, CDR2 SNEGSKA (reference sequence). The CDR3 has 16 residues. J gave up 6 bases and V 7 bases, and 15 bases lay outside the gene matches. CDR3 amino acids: CSVPSAGTGAIQPQHF. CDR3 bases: TGCAGTGTCCCCTCAGCGGGGACAGGGGCTATTCAGCCCCAGCATTTT.

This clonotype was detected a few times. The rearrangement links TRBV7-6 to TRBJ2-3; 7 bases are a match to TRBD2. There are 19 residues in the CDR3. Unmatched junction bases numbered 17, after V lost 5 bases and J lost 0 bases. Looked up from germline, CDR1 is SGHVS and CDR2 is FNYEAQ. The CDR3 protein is CASSTRGGPRELSTDTQYF. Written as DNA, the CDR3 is TGTGCCAGCAGCACTCGGGGTGGTCCGCGGGAGTTAAGCACAGATACGCAGTATTTT.

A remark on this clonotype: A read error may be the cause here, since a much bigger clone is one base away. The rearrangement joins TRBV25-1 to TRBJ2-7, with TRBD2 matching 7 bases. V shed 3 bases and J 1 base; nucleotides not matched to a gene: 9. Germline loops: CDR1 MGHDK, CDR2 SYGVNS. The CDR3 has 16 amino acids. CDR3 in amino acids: CASSDYTGRGSYEQYV. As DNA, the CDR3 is TGTGCCAGCAGTGATTATACTGGGAGGGGATCCTACGAGCAGTACGTC.

For the CDR3, the DNA is TGCAGTGCTAGCTCGCAGCGAAACCAGGATACGCAGTATTTT. Protein product: CSASSQRNQDTQYF. V is TRBV20-1 and J is TRBJ2-3; no firm D call. Germline V lookup: CDR1 DFQATT, CDR2 SNEGSKA (reference sequence). Trimming removed 3 bases from V and 6 bases from J, with 16 bases in between. This CDR3 has 14 residues.

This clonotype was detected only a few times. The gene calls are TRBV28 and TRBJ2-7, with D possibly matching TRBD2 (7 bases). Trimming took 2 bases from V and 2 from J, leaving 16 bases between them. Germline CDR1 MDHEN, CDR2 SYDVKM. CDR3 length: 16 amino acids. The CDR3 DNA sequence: TGTGCCAGCAGTTTAGGACCTGGGGGGGGCGCCTACGAGCAGTACTTC. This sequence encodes CASSLGPGGGAYEQYF. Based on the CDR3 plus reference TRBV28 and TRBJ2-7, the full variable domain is DVKVTQSSRYLVKRTGEKVFLECVQDMDHENMFWYRQDPGLGLRLIYFSYDVKMKEKGDIPEGYSVSREKKERFSLILESASTNQTSMYLCASSLGPGGGAYEQYFGPGTRLTVT.

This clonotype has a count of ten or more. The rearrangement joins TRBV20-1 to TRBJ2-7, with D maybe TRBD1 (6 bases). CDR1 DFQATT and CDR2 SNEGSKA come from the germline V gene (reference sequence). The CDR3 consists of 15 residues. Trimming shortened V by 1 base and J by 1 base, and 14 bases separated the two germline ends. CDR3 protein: CSARGLGQTSYEQYF. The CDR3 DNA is TGCAGTGCTAGAGGCCTAGGACAGACGTCCTACGAGCAGTACTTC.